One and the same sample provided the 32 T cell receptor beta chains below, sequenced in a study of shared clonotypes between healthy human individuals (dated by TCRdb to the early 2020s). Library generation was performed with the immunoSEQ multiplex PCR assay. The immuneACCESS repertoire file appears here via TCRdb, limited to in-frame rearrangements. These files lack a portion of the clones; in checked studies, under half of the deficit traces to unresolved V genes, and the cause of the others is not known. The sample table records 2.5 million or so clones; roughly nine tenths of these occur just once. The ten largest clones represent around 0.14% of the sample. Sequenced sample: naive CD4+ T cells sorted from blood. The label giving this sample's cell subset or site can be read as: CD45RA+ positively selected. These TCRs come from a young man in good health.

This clone has a single count. This chain uses TRBV4-1 with TRBJ1-1; TRBD1 matches 10 bases. The CDR3 has 15 amino acids. V gave up 3 bases and J gave up 4 bases; unmatched junction bases: 5. Germline CDR1 reads MGHRA; CDR2 reads YSYEKL. The chain's CDR3 is CASSQLTGGFTEAFF. For the CDR3, the DNA is TGCGCCAGCAGCCAGCTGACAGGGGGCTTCACTGAAGCTTTCTTT.

This rearrangement joins TRBV19 to TRBJ2-5; 7 bases line up with TRBD1. Per the germline V gene, CDR1 is LNHDA and CDR2 is SQIVND (reference sequence). V lost 4 bases and J lost 4; bases outside the gene matches: 6. The CDR3 length is 14 residues. CDR3 nucleotides: TGTGCCAGTAGTACAACAGGGGCGTCAGAGACCCAGTACTTC. Protein: CASSTTGASETQYF. Full variable domain (outside the CDR3, taken from reference TRBV19 and TRBJ2-5): DGGITQSPKYLFRKEGQNVTLSCEQNLNHDAMYWYRQDPGQGLRLIYYSQIVNDFQKGDIAEGYSVSREKKESFPLTVTSAQKNPTAFYLCASSTTGASETQYFGPGTRLLVL.

V usage is TRBV7-9 and J usage is TRBJ1-1; D remains ambiguous. Trimming cost V 5 bases and J 2 bases, with 12 bases left between them. Germline assignment: CDR1 SEHNR and CDR2 FQNEAQ (reference sequence). This CDR3 region has 14 residues. CDR3 nucleotides: TGTGCCAGCAGCCGAGGGAATTTAAACACTGAAGCTTTCTTT. It specifies CASSRGNLNTEAFF.

This chain joins TRBV4-2 and TRBJ2-7; 12 bases agree with TRBD1. The CDR3 runs to 15 residues. Germline values: CDR1 LGHNA, CDR2 YNFKEQ. After removal of 4 bases from V and 5 bases from J, the junction contained 6 bases not matched to a gene. CDR3 amino acids: CASSPSGQGAHEQYF. The DNA for the CDR3 is TGTGCCAGCAGCCCTTCGGGACAGGGGGCCCACGAGCAGTACTTC.

The chain uses TRBV9 and TRBJ2-3, with 10 nucleotides matching TRBD2. Germline CDR1 is SGDLS and CDR2 is YYNGEE. After removal of 4 bases from V and 3 bases from J, the junction contained 8 bases not matched to a gene. This CDR3 has 16 residues. CDR3 loop: CASSPGTSVRTDTQYF. The DNA of the CDR3 is TGTGCCAGCAGCCCGGGGACTAGCGTTCGAACAGATACGCAGTATTTT.

The V and J genes are TRBV6-5 and TRBJ1-2; possible D gene TRBD1, 6 bases. Looked up from germline, CDR1 is MNHEY and CDR2 is SVGAGI. The ends were cut back, 9 bases at V and 4 bases at J, with 18 bases in the middle. The CDR3 loop spans 14 amino acids. The CDR3 DNA sequence: TGTGCCAGTGGATCTCGACAGGAACTCTATGGCTACACCTTC. Translated, it gives CASGSRQELYGYTF.

This chain joins TRBV7-8 and TRBJ2-5; D remains unclear. The end of the DNA aligns better with TRBJ2-7, so the J call may be wrong. This CDR3 has 13 residues. CDR1 SGHVS and CDR2 FQNEAQ come from the germline V gene. The CDR3 sequence is CASSLGSTYEQYF. The CDR3 DNA reads TGTGCCAGCAGCTTAGGTAGCACCTACGAGCAGTACTTC.

The chain is built from TRBV6-6 and TRBJ1-1, with a possible D match to TRBD1 (6 bases). The CDR3 is made up of 14 amino acids. CDR1 is MNHNY, CDR2 SVGAGI, per germline (reference sequence). Trimming left V 6 bases short and J 5 bases short, with 16 bases between. The CDR3: CASSFFRGGTEAFF. The CDR3 DNA reads TGTGCCAGCAGCTTTTTTAGGGGGGGAACTGAAGCTTTCTTT.

The chain carries TRBV29-1 and TRBJ2-7; 11 nucleotides align to TRBD1. Germline V CDR1 and CDR2: SQVTM, ANQGSEA. The CDR3 runs to 15 residues. The V gene end was trimmed by 6 bases and the J gene end by 0 bases; junction bases not matched to a gene: 7. The CDR3: CSVGQGAVGSYEQYF. CDR3 DNA: TGCAGCGTCGGACAGGGGGCTGTAGGCTCCTACGAGCAGTACTTC.

V usage is TRBV9 and J usage is TRBJ2-7; possibly TRBD2 for D (5 bases). The V end lost 3 bases, the J end lost 5 bases, and 12 bases lay between the germline ends. The CDR3 has 13 residues. The germline CDR1 and CDR2 sequences are SGDLS and YYNGEE. The CDR3, as DNA: TGTGCCAGCAGCGAAGCGGTTGGGAACGAGCAGTACTTC. It specifies CASSEAVGNEQYF.

The chain employs TRBV6-1 and TRBJ1-5; 8 nucleotides agree with TRBD1. The length of the CDR3 is 16 residues. The junction had 11 bases not matched to a gene; V was cut back by 4 bases and J by 6 bases. Germline values: CDR1 MNHNS, CDR2 SASEGT. The CDR3 DNA is TGTGCCAGCAGTGTAGAGGGCACAGGGGGATCTCAGCCCCAGCATTTT. Protein sequence: CASSVEGTGGSQPQHF.

The rearrangement uses TRBV18 and TRBJ2-7, with TRBD2 matching over 8 bases. The CDR3 sequence is 17 residues long. The germline V gene has CDR1 KGHSH and CDR2 LQKENI. V was clipped by 0 bases and J by 4 bases; unmatched bases: 11. The CDR3 sequence is CASSPPEGSGRSYEQYF. In DNA, the CDR3 is TGTGCCAGCTCACCACCCGAGGGGAGCGGGAGATCTTACGAGCAGTACTTC.

Note on this clone: A clone one base away is much larger, so this may be a read error. This sequence joins TRBV5-6 and TRBJ2-2, with D unclear. The length of the CDR3 is 12 residues. In germline, CDR1 is SGHDT, CDR2 YYEEEE. Trimming removed 4 bases from V and 3 bases from J, with 4 bases in between. The CDR3 sequence: CASSMDTGELFF. Written as DNA, the CDR3 is TGTGCCAGCAGCATGGACACCGGGGAGCTGTTTTTT.

The chain links TRBV14 to TRBJ1-6, with TRBD1 identical over 10 bases. The CDR3 spans 15 residues. Germline loops: CDR1 SGHDN, CDR2 FVKESK. The ends lost 5 bases at V and 7 bases at J; junction bases unmatched: 5. This chain's CDR3 is CASSSLGQGNSPLHF. As DNA, the CDR3 is TGTGCCAGCAGCTCACTGGGACAGGGGAATTCACCCCTCCACTTT.

This clone came up once. The V gene is TRBV10-3, the J gene TRBJ1-2; 8 positions match TRBD1. Germline CDR1 is ENHRY and CDR2 is SYGVKD. J gave up 10 bases and V 4 bases, and 14 bases lay outside the gene matches. The CDR3 has 15 amino acids. CDR3 region: CAISGRTGTSSNYTF. CDR3 in DNA: TGTGCCATCAGTGGAAGGACAGGGACATCTAGTAACTACACCTTC.

DNA of the CDR3: TGTGCCAGCAGCCAAACAGGTCCAGGGACCTTC. Protein: CASSQTGPGTF. The V call is TRBV7-2, the J call TRBJ1-2; D is possibly TRBD1 (5 bases). Germline CDR1 and CDR2: SGHTA and FQGNSA. CDR3 length equals 11 residues. With 5 bases removed from V and 14 bases from J, the gap between germline ends came to 15 bases.

The rearrangement uses TRBV7-9 and TRBJ1-2, with 7 bases lining up with TRBD1. In germline, CDR1 is SEHNR, CDR2 FQNEAQ (reference sequence). This CDR3 region has 15 residues. The V segment lost 4 bases and the J segment 0 bases; nucleotides outside the gene matches: 5. The CDR3 nucleotides read TGTGCCAGCAGCTCATCAGGGGGAGCTAACTATGGCTACACCTTC. Amino acid sequence: CASSSSGGANYGYTF.

This chain uses TRBV6-1 with TRBJ1-2; tentative D call: TRBD1 (6 bases). Deletions cut 4 bases from V and 1 base from J, with 10 bases between. The CDR3 loop spans 14 amino acids. Looked up from germline, CDR1 is MNHNS and CDR2 is SASEGT. The CDR3 loop is CASSGGAVNYGYTF. The CDR3 region has the DNA TGTGCCAGCAGTGGGGGGGCGGTTAACTATGGCTACACCTTC.

The V call is TRBV5-1, the J call TRBJ2-7; possibly TRBD1 for D (6 bases). There are 15 residues in the CDR3. V was cut by 2 bases and J by 0 bases, with 12 bases left in between. Looked up from germline, CDR1 is SGHRS and CDR2 is YFSETQ. Written as DNA, the CDR3 is TGCGCCAGCAGCTTCCGACAGGCCCGCTCCTACGAGCAGTACTTC. Its protein is CASSFRQARSYEQYF.

Regarding this clone: Different DNA sequences within this sample yield the same CDR3. The chain has TRBV5-1 and TRBJ1-1; maybe TRBD1 (5 bases). Germline V lookup: CDR1 SGHRS, CDR2 YFSETQ. The CDR3 is 12 amino acids. V lost 0 bases, J lost 6 bases, and 6 bases lay in between. The CDR3 DNA is TGCGCCAGCAGCTTGGGGGGCCCTGAAGCTTTCTTT. Encoded protein: CASSLGGPEAFF.

A single count supports this clone. The J gene is TRBJ2-7, the V gene TRBV11-2; D gene uncertain. V shed 2 bases and J shed 2 bases, with 10 bases lying between them. The germline CDR1 and CDR2 sequences are SGHAT and FQNNGV. The CDR3 runs to 14 residues. CDR3 residues: CASSLRYYPYEQYF. The CDR3 nucleotides are TGTGCCAGCAGCTTAAGATACTATCCCTACGAGCAGTACTTC. Combining the CDR3 with reference TRBV11-2 and TRBJ2-7 gives the whole variable domain EAGVAQSPRYKIIEKRQSVAFWCNPISGHATLYWYQQILGQGPKLLIQFQNNGVVDDSQLPKDRFSAERLKGVDSTLKIQPAKLEDSAVYLCASSLRYYPYEQYFGPGTRLTVT.

V gene TRBV7-8 combines with J gene TRBJ2-3; 8 bases align to TRBD2. V trimming: 0 bases; J trimming: 4 bases; junction bases outside the gene matches: 6. The CDR3 length is 16 residues. Germline V gene lookup returns CDR1 SGHVS and CDR2 FQNEAQ. As DNA, the CDR3 is TGTGCCAGCAGCTTAGCGCAGCGGGGGCGGGCAGATACGCAGTATTTT. It codes for CASSLAQRGRADTQYF.

Comments on this clone: Distinct nucleotide sequences in the sample also encode this CDR3. The chain combines TRBV30 with TRBJ1-4; D is ambiguous. The CDR3 contains 12 residues. Trimming removed 3 bases from V and 8 bases from J, with 10 bases in between. CDR1 GTSNPN and CDR2 SVGIG come from the germline V gene (reference sequence). The CDR3 sequence: CAWRGGGEKLFF. CDR3 sequence (DNA): TGTGCCTGGAGAGGTGGCGGGGAAAAACTGTTTTTT.

V and J are TRBV25-1 and TRBJ2-5; 7 nucleotides match TRBD1. This CDR3 has 16 residues. The V segment lost 10 bases and the J segment 4 bases; nucleotides outside the gene matches: 18. Germline V gene data show CDR1 as MGHDK and CDR2 as SYGVNS. The CDR3 nucleotides are TGTGCCACCAGCAAACAAGACAGGGCGATATCAGAGACCCAGTACTTC. This codes for CATSKQDRAISETQYF.

The J gene is TRBJ1-5, the V gene TRBV5-8; D ambiguous. V dropped 0 bases and J dropped 1 base, with 11 bases sitting between them. Germline-derived CDR1 and CDR2 are SGHTS and YDEGEE. CDR3 size: 16 residues. CDR3 in amino acids: CASSLGRALSNQPQHF. As DNA, the CDR3 is TGTGCCAGCAGCTTGGGGAGGGCCCTAAGCAATCAGCCCCAGCATTTT.

The rearrangement uses TRBV11-2 and TRBJ2-1, with 9 bases lining up with TRBD2. Germline lookup yields CDR1 SGHAT and CDR2 FQNNGV. J lost 5 bases, V lost 5 bases, and 7 bases had no gene match. This CDR3 is built from 15 residues. The CDR3 reads CASSQKGLADNEQFF. For the CDR3, the DNA is TGTGCCAGCAGCCAAAAGGGACTAGCAGACAATGAGCAGTTCTTC.

Details on this clone: Other DNA sequences in this sample translate to the same CDR3. This sequence joins TRBV7-9 and TRBJ1-1; D is unclear. The CDR3 has 13 residues. Germline V CDR1 and CDR2: SEHNR, FQNEAQ (reference sequence). Trimming left V 5 bases short and J 1 base short, with 8 bases between. CDR3 protein: CASSLDTNTEAFF. The CDR3 bases are TGTGCCAGCAGCCTAGACACGAACACTGAAGCTTTCTTT. Filled out from reference TRBV7-9 and TRBJ1-1, the complete variable domain reads DTGVSQNPRHKITKRGQNVTFRCDPISEHNRLYWYRQTLGQGPEFLTYFQNEAQLEKSRLLSDRFSAERPKGSFSTLEIQRTEQGDSAMYLCASSLDTNTEAFFGQGTRLTVV.

The chain is built from TRBV18 and TRBJ1-2; D remains ambiguous. The V end was cut by 3 bases, the J end by 6 bases, with 11 bases between. The CDR3 has 13 residues. CDR1 and CDR2 from the germline V gene are KGHSH and LQKENI. The CDR3 nucleotides are TGTGCCAGCTCACCTCGTTCCAGTGATGGCTACACCTTC. Amino acid sequence: CASSPRSSDGYTF.

This chain links TRBV10-1 with TRBJ1-5; 12 bases map to TRBD1. In germline, CDR1 is WNHNN, CDR2 SYGVQD (reference sequence). This CDR3 contains 15 residues. The J segment lost 3 bases and the V segment lost 8 bases, leaving 5 bases of the junction unmatched. CDR3 bases: TGCGCCAGCTCCGGGGACAGGGGGCCCAATCAGCCCCAGCATTTT. It encodes CASSGDRGPNQPQHF.

The chain couples TRBV2 to TRBJ1-6; unclear D gene. V lost 1 base, J lost 7 bases, and 14 bases lay in between. CDR1 SNHLY and CDR2 FYNNEI come from the germline V gene. The CDR3 runs 16 residues. This CDR3 reads CASSEDRGASNSPLHF. In DNA, the CDR3 is TGTGCCAGCAGTGAAGATCGAGGCGCCTCAAATTCACCCCTCCACTTT.

The chain uses TRBV10-2 and TRBJ2-2; D possibly matches TRBD1 or TRBD2 (5 bases each). V was trimmed by 10 bases and J by 3 bases, leaving 15 bases between them. Per germline, CDR1 WSHSY and CDR2 SAAADI. The CDR3 length is 14 residues. CDR3 sequence: CATRDRSDTGELFF. CDR3 DNA: TGCGCCACCCGGGACCGCTCGGACACCGGGGAGCTGTTTTTT.

This clone has a handful of counts. The rearrangement joins TRBV6-1 to TRBJ1-6; the match to TRBD1 covers 9 bases. Germline CDR1 MNHNS, CDR2 SASEGT. V lost 5 bases to trimming and J lost 9 bases; unmatched junction nucleotides: 5. This CDR3 comprises 14 residues. For the CDR3, the DNA is TGTGCCAGCAGTAGGGACAGGGAGACTTCACCCCTCCACTTT. Translation gives CASSRDRETSPLHF.